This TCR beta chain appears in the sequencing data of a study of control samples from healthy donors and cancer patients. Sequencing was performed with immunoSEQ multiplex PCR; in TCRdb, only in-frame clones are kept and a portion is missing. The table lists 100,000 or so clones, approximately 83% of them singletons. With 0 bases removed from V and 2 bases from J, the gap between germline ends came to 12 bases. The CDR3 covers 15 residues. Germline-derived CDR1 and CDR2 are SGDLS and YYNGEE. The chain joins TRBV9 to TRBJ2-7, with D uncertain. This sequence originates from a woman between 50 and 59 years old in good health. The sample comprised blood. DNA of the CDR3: TGTGCCAGCAGCGTAGCTTTCGGCGCCACCTACGAGCAGTACTTC. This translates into CASSVAFGATYEQYF.